These 17 T cell receptor beta chains share one sample of origin, sequenced in a study of shared clonotypes between healthy human individuals. Profiled with immunoSEQ multiplex PCR; TCRdb holds only in-frame clones, not every one. The sample holds more than 550,000 clones, roughly nine tenths seen once. CD45RO-negative, CCR7-selected cells formed the naive CD8 fraction, which excluded terminally differentiated effector memory CD45RA+ cells. The source material was naive CD8+ T cells sorted from blood. These receptor sequences come from a man under 40 in good health.

The sample holds one count of this clone. The rearrangement uses TRBV19 and TRBJ1-5; the D gene is possibly TRBD1 (5 bases). Germline assignment: CDR1 LNHDA and CDR2 SQIVND (reference sequence). This CDR3 is 14 amino acids long. V gave up 7 bases and J gave up 6 bases, with 16 bases separating them. The CDR3 DNA is TGTGCCAGTATTTCGGGGATGGGGGGTCAGCCCCAGCATTTT. The encoded protein is CASISGMGGQPQHF.

V is TRBV7-9 and J is TRBJ2-2, with D tentatively TRBD1 (6 bases). With 5 bases removed from V and 8 bases from J, the gap between germline ends came to 12 bases. The CDR3 covers 13 residues. Germline-derived CDR1 and CDR2 are SEHNR and FQNEAQ (reference sequence). The CDR3 nucleotides read TGTGCCAGCAGCCCACAGGACAGTGGGGAGCTGTTTTTT. Residues: CASSPQDSGELFF.

The chain carries TRBV27 and TRBJ2-5, with 9 bases aligning to TRBD1. CDR1 and CDR2 (germline): MNHEY, SMNVEV (reference sequence). V dropped 5 bases and J dropped 2; count of bases not matched to a gene: 6. This CDR3 is built from 15 residues. As DNA, the CDR3 is TGTGCCAGCAGTCTCAGGGACAGGGAGCAAGAGACCCAGTACTTC. Encoded protein: CASSLRDREQETQYF.

This chain links TRBV7-3 with TRBJ2-1; 14 nucleotides agree with TRBD2. Per germline, CDR1 SGHTA and CDR2 FQGTGA. Trimming cost V 3 bases and J 9 bases; bases outside gene matches: 7. The CDR3 runs 16 residues. CDR3 in DNA: TGTGCCAGCAGCTTCACCGGGACTAGCGGGAGAACTGAGCAGTTCTTC. Its protein product is CASSFTGTSGRTEQFF.

The gene calls are TRBV10-1 and TRBJ2-3; D not certain. The CDR3 loop spans 15 amino acids. Germline V lookup: CDR1 WNHNN, CDR2 SYGVQD (reference sequence). V dropped 0 bases and J dropped 0 bases, with 7 bases sitting between them. The CDR3 bases are TGCGCCAGCAGTGAGTCGATTGGAAGCACAGATACGCAGTATTTT. Residues: CASSESIGSTDTQYF.

This clone occurred once. V and J are TRBV4-3 and TRBJ2-3, with a possible D match to TRBD2 (5 bases). V lost 0 bases, J lost 6 bases, and 13 bases lay in between. In germline, CDR1 is LGHNA, CDR2 YSLEER. The CDR3 is made up of 15 amino acids. The CDR3 DNA reads TGCGCCAGCAGCCAAGATTATCCTAGCTCCGATACGCAGTATTTT. Translating it yields CASSQDYPSSDTQYF.

V is TRBV27 and J is TRBJ2-3; 10 bases agree with TRBD2. Germline V gene lookup returns CDR1 MNHEY and CDR2 SMNVEV (reference sequence). Germline trimming cut 2 bases from V and 5 bases from J; bases unmatched to any gene: 10. There are 17 residues in the CDR3. The CDR3 region has the DNA TGTGCCAGCAGTTTAAAACCCGGGACTAGCGTCAAAGATACGCAGTATTTT. It encodes CASSLKPGTSVKDTQYF.

This clone has only one observation. The chain is built from TRBV4-1 and TRBJ1-5; no firm D call. Trimming left V 1 base short and J 4 bases short, with 17 bases between. This CDR3 spans 17 amino acids. Looked up from germline, CDR1 is MGHRA and CDR2 is YSYEKL. CDR3 residues: CASSQVSLNQANQPQHF. CDR3 coding DNA: TGCGCCAGCAGCCAAGTTTCGCTCAACCAGGCGAATCAGCCCCAGCATTTT.

The V gene is TRBV2, the J gene TRBJ1-4; D remains unclear. V lost 2 bases to trimming and J lost 8 bases, with 12 bases between them. This CDR3 contains 14 residues. CDR1 SNHLY and CDR2 FYNNEI come from the germline V gene. This chain's CDR3 is CASSEIGSGEKLFF. CDR3 nucleotide sequence: TGTGCCAGCAGTGAAATCGGGTCAGGAGAAAAACTGTTTTTT.

Only one count was recorded for this clone. V is TRBV9 and J is TRBJ2-3; D is perhaps TRBD1 (5 bases). V lost 4 bases to trimming and J lost 6 bases, with 6 bases between them. This CDR3 has 11 residues. Germline CDR1 is SGDLS and CDR2 is YYNGEE. CDR3 protein: CASSNRDTQYF. CDR3 sequence (DNA): TGTGCCAGCAGCAACAGGGATACGCAGTATTTT.

The rearrangement uses TRBV25-1 and TRBJ2-2; D unclear. This CDR3 region has 13 residues. The germline V gene encodes CDR1 MGHDK and CDR2 SYGVNS. Trimming stripped 9 bases from V and 1 base from J, with 9 bases between. The DNA for the CDR3 is TGTGCCAGTGTCAACGTGAACACCGGGGAGCTGTTTTTT. Protein sequence: CASVNVNTGELFF.

The chain recombines TRBV5-6 with TRBJ2-1; the match to TRBD1 covers 10 bases. J gave up 7 bases and V 4 bases, and 11 bases lay outside the gene matches. This CDR3 is 16 amino acids long. Per germline, CDR1 SGHDT and CDR2 YYEEEE. The CDR3 DNA sequence: TGTGCCAGCAGCGATGCCGGGACAGGGGCAAGGAATGAGCAGTTCTTC. It specifies CASSDAGTGARNEQFF.

The chain couples TRBV7-9 to TRBJ2-5; D is possibly TRBD2 (6 bases). Germline CDR1 reads SEHNR; CDR2 reads FQNEAQ (reference sequence). V lost 5 bases and J 3 bases, leaving 10 bases between the germline ends. The CDR3 contains 13 residues. The CDR3 coding sequence is TGTGCCAGCAGCGGAGGGTCCGAAGAGACCCAGTACTTC. It codes for CASSGGSEETQYF.

The chain uses TRBV5-6 and TRBJ2-1; D not resolved. Germline loops: CDR1 SGHDT, CDR2 YYEEEE. The CDR3 loop spans 16 amino acids. The V and J ends lost 0 bases and 3 bases respectively, with 13 bases between them. The CDR3 reads CASSLGWQAYYNEQFF. As DNA, the CDR3 is TGTGCCAGCAGCTTGGGGTGGCAGGCATACTACAATGAGCAGTTCTTC.

The gene calls are TRBV29-1 and TRBJ2-1; TRBD2 aligns across 9 bases. This CDR3 has 13 amino acids. The germline V gene encodes CDR1 SQVTM and CDR2 ANQGSEA. The trim removed 8 bases at V and 3 bases at J, leaving 5 bases unmatched. CDR3 sequence reads: CSLRLADYNEQFF. The CDR3 coding sequence is TGCAGCCTCCGACTAGCGGACTACAATGAGCAGTTCTTC.

V and J are TRBV28 and TRBJ2-7; maybe TRBD2 (6 bases). CDR3 size: 15 residues. Trimming pared 7 bases from V and 6 bases from J, leaving 22 bases between. Germline V gene sequence: CDR1 MDHEN, CDR2 SYDVKM. The CDR3 spells CASKTRRAGLVEQYF. For the CDR3, the DNA is TGTGCCAGCAAGACCAGGCGGGCGGGACTGGTCGAGCAGTACTTC.

The V gene is TRBV4-1, the J gene TRBJ2-5; the match to TRBD2 covers 13 bases. Losses at the gene ends were 1 base for V and 0 bases for J; bases not matched to a gene: 5. Germline CDR1 reads MGHRA; CDR2 reads YSYEKL. There are 18 residues in the CDR3. CDR3 bases: TGCGCCAGCAGCCAAGGGACTAGCGGGAGAGGGTACCAAGAGACCCAGTACTTC. Its translation is CASSQGTSGRGYQETQYF.